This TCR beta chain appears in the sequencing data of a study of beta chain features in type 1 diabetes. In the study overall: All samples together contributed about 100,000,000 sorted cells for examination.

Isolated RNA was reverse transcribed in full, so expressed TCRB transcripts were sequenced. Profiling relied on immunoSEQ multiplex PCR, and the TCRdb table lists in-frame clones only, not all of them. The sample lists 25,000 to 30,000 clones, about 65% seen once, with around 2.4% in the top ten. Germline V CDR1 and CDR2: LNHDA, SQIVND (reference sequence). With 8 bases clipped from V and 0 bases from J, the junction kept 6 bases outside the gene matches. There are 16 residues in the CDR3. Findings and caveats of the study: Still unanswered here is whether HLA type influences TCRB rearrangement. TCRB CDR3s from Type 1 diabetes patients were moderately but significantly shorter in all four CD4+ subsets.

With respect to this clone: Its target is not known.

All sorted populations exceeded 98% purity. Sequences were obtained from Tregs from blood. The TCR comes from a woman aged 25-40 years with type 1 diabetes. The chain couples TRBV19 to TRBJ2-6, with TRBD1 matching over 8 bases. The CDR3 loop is CASSDRAYSGANVLTF. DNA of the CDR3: TGTGCCAGTTCGGACAGGGCTTACTCTGGGGCCAACGTCCTGACTTTC.